This section outlines one TCR beta chain sequence together with its context. The antigen remains undetermined. This entry belongs to a study of T cells expressing NK-cell markers. Overall study findings and caveats: HCMV specificity was not established for the expanded NKG2C+ T cell clones.

Per the germline V gene, CDR1 is ENHRY and CDR2 is SYGVKD. CDR3 length: 12 residues. Template switching by 5'RACE with UMIs generated the TCR beta cDNA. TCRdb derives one entry per CDR3 protein from the 5' RACE reads, leaving out DNA. This sample contains 550,000 to 600,000 distinct CDR3 sequences. This receptor was taken from a man between 18 and 35 years old in good health. The chain has TRBV10-3 and TRBJ2-1. The sample comprised blood T cells: a sorted CD56 or NKG2C T cell subset, CD4+ or CD8+ T cells, or bulk PBMC T cells (not recorded which). The CDR3 is CAIGQQDNGELF.